Below, 14 T cell receptor beta chains from the same sample are listed, as sequenced in a study of shared clonotypes between healthy human individuals. This table comes from immunoSEQ multiplex PCR, and its TCRdb copy is limited to in-frame clones, with some not included. Of roughly 500,000 clones listed, about 96% were seen once; the top ten hold less than 0.06%. The sequenced material came from naive CD4+ T cells sorted from blood. Sample subset: CD45RA+ positively selected. The receptors were gathered from a woman in her 30s in good health.

This clone appeared once. The chain joins TRBV5-1 to TRBJ2-1; TRBD2 matches at 9 bases. This CDR3 spans 16 amino acids. Per the germline V gene, CDR1 is SGHRS and CDR2 is YFSETQ. The V segment lost 0 bases and the J segment 3 bases; nucleotides outside the gene matches: 4. The CDR3 here is CASSLVSSGNYNEQFF. In DNA, the CDR3 is TGCGCCAGCAGCTTGGTGTCTAGCGGGAACTACAATGAGCAGTTCTTC.

The chain links TRBV7-2 to TRBJ2-1; the match to TRBD2 covers 12 bases. The CDR3 covers 16 residues. V trimming: 5 bases; J trimming: 8 bases; junction bases outside the gene matches: 10. The germline V gene encodes CDR1 SGHTA and CDR2 FQGNSA. CDR3 DNA sequence: TGTGCCAGCAGCCCCCAACTAGCGGGAGGTAAGGATGAGCAGTTCTTC. Its protein product is CASSPQLAGGKDEQFF.

This chain links TRBV29-1 with TRBJ2-7; possibly TRBD2 for D (6 bases). The germline CDR1 and CDR2 sequences are SQVTM and ANQGSEA. There are 13 residues in the CDR3. For the CDR3, the DNA is TGCAGTTCATCCGGGGGTCGAGGCTACGAGCAGTACTTC. Amino acid sequence: CSSSGGRGYEQYF.

This rearrangement joins TRBV6-5 to TRBJ2-3; D is perhaps TRBD1 (6 bases). Trimming pared 1 base from V and 1 base from J, leaving 12 bases between. Germline loops: CDR1 MNHEY, CDR2 SVGAGI. CDR3 length: 16 amino acids. CDR3 DNA: TGTGCCAGCAGTTACTGGGGACAACTAGGCACAGATACGCAGTATTTT. The encoded protein is CASSYWGQLGTDTQYF.

In this sample, this clone turned up once. This sequence joins TRBV30 and TRBJ2-7; D possibly matches TRBD1 or TRBD2 (6 bases each). The germline V and J ends were trimmed by 5 bases and 3 bases, with 11 bases remaining between them. Germline V gene sequence: CDR1 GTSNPN, CDR2 SVGIG (reference sequence). The CDR3 loop spans 12 amino acids. Written as DNA, the CDR3 is TGTGCCTGGGGAAGGGGGGACTACGAGCAGTACTTC. This encodes CAWGRGDYEQYF.

Comment on this clone: One end of the junction is discordant with germline, which a read error may explain. The rearrangement links TRBV6-6 to TRBJ1-1; D is uncertain. CDR1 is MNHNY and CDR2 is SVGAGI in the germline V gene (reference sequence). CDR3 length: 12 amino acids. CDR3 coding DNA: TGTGCCAGCGGTTACTTAAACACTGAAGCTTTCTTT. Translation gives CASGYLNTEAFF.

The chain is built from TRBV7-9 and TRBJ2-5; TRBD1 matches at 9 bases. CDR3 length: 19 amino acids. Trimming took 1 base from V and 4 from J; bases not matched to a gene: 16. Germline values: CDR1 SEHNR, CDR2 FQNEAQ (reference sequence). This chain's CDR3 is CASSLVPIFGTGSGETQYF. CDR3 nucleotides: TGTGCCAGCAGCTTAGTTCCTATTTTTGGGACAGGGTCCGGAGAGACCCAGTACTTC.

CDR3 sequence: CASSLGGSSYNSPLHF. The CDR3 DNA sequence: TGTGCCAGCAGTTTAGGCGGAAGCTCCTATAATTCACCCCTCCACTTT. This chain joins TRBV27 and TRBJ1-6; unclear D gene. Trimming left V 2 bases short and J 0 bases short, with 8 bases between. The V gene's germline CDR1 is MNHEY and CDR2 SMNVEV (reference sequence). The CDR3 is 16 residues long.

This clone was recorded only once. The chain has TRBV28 and TRBJ1-1; no reliable D call. Germline V gene lookup returns CDR1 MDHEN and CDR2 SYDVKM. This CDR3 region has 13 residues. Trimming pared 5 bases from V and 6 bases from J, leaving 13 bases between. CDR3 sequence (DNA): TGTGCCAGCAGTCCCGCGGGTCCATCTGAAGCTTTCTTT. Protein product: CASSPAGPSEAFF. Using reference TRBV28 and TRBJ1-1 for the parts outside the CDR3, the full variable domain is DVKVTQSSRYLVKRTGEKVFLECVQDMDHENMFWYRQDPGLGLRLIYFSYDVKMKEKGDIPEGYSVSREKKERFSLILESASTNQTSMYLCASSPAGPSEAFFGQGTRLTVV.

V is TRBV5-6 and J is TRBJ1-2; D not resolved. The CDR3 is 12 residues long. The germline V and J ends were trimmed by 0 bases and 12 bases, with 12 bases remaining between them. Looked up from germline, CDR1 is SGHDT and CDR2 is YYEEEE. Written as DNA, the CDR3 is TGTGCCAGCAGCTTGGCCCCAGGTCGAAACACCTTC. This codes for CASSLAPGRNTF.

V is TRBV28 and J is TRBJ2-2; TRBD2 matches 10 bases. This CDR3 is 16 amino acids long. CDR1 is MDHEN, CDR2 SYDVKM, per germline. Trimming at V came to 1 base and at J to 9 bases, leaving 8 bases not matched to a gene. CDR3 DNA sequence: TGTGCCAGCAGTTTATCAGGGGCTAGCGGGAGTTGGGAGCTGTTTTTT. This encodes CASSLSGASGSWELFF.

V gene TRBV18 combines with J gene TRBJ2-7; D is uncertain. Between the trimmed V and J ends, which lost 3 bases and 3 bases, there was a span of 9 bases. The V gene's germline CDR1 is KGHSH and CDR2 LQKENI. CDR3 size: 13 residues. The CDR3 DNA is TGTGCCAGCTCACCGACCAGAAACTACGAGCAGTACTTC. Protein: CASSPTRNYEQYF.

V and J are TRBV28 and TRBJ2-7; TRBD2 is a possible D gene (8 bases). CDR1 and CDR2 from the germline V gene are MDHEN and SYDVKM. The V gene lost 7 bases and the J gene lost 3 bases, with 25 bases spanning the gap. The CDR3 totals 17 residues. In nucleotides, the CDR3 is TGTGCCAGCAATAGGACAGGTCCCCAGCGGGAGAACTACGAGCAGTACTTC. Translated: CASNRTGPQRENYEQYF.

The chain combines TRBV7-9 with TRBJ2-3; 11 nucleotides agree with TRBD2. Germline CDR1 is SEHNR and CDR2 is FQNEAQ (reference sequence). With 0 bases clipped from V and 5 bases from J, the junction kept 4 bases outside the gene matches. The CDR3 runs 16 residues. CDR3 in amino acids: CASSLAQLAGVDTQYF. The CDR3 region has the DNA TGTGCCAGCAGCTTAGCGCAACTAGCGGGAGTAGATACGCAGTATTTT.